A single sample gave rise to the 2 T cell receptor beta chains below, sequenced in a study of T cells in Graves' hyperthyroidism and ophthalmopathy. Amplified regions were TCR beta CDR3 sequences from RNA transcripts. Carried out on the TCR CDR3, a first-round RT-PCR used the HTBI primer set. TCRdb fed the multiplex PCR reads into MiXCR, producing one record per CDR3 protein. The sample gives around 390,000 distinct CDR3 sequences, approximately 14% of which show up once; about 18% is in the top ten. Input material: blood. These receptors came from a woman between 25 and 40 years old with Graves' ophthalmopathy.

The CDR3 DNA is TGCAGTGCTAGAATATGGACTAGCGGTGTGAGGGAGACCCAGTACTTC. Protein sequence: CSARIWTSGVRETQYF. This chain joins TRBV20-1 and TRBJ2-5; 10 nucleotides match TRBD2. This CDR3 comprises 16 residues. The ends lost 2 bases at V and 5 bases at J; junction bases unmatched: 11. The germline V gene encodes CDR1 DFQATT and CDR2 SNEGSKA (reference sequence).

This clonotype was seen repeatedly, ten times or more. The V and J genes are TRBV28 and TRBJ2-7; D uncertain. The ends were cut back, 2 bases at V and 2 bases at J, with 7 bases in the middle. The CDR3 spans 13 residues. The V gene's germline CDR1 is MDHEN and CDR2 SYDVKM. The DNA for the CDR3 is TGTGCCAGCAGTTTAACTATGGCCTACGAGCAGTACTTC. Translation: CASSLTMAYEQYF.